The rows below give T cell receptor beta chains drawn from one sample of a study of cytomegalovirus exposure and HLA in healthy donors. Assay: immunoSEQ multiplex PCR; the TCRdb copy retains only in-frame clones and omits some. The table records some 150,000 clones, roughly 83% of them present only once. Sequencing was done on a sample of PBMCs. The receptor source for this set is a man aged 40-50 years in good health and CMV-seronegative. Both conserved end residues are trimmed from each CDR3. The D gene is left open where the match is weak. For some rows the clone size is stated as once, few or many, or as a class when expanded; others skip it.

abundance,d_gene,v_gene,CDR3aa
-,TRBD2,TRBV19,ASSMSHLGGRKETQY
-,TRBD1,TRBV2,ASSRGGGGQPQH
once,-,TRBV7-3,ASSLSPTDTRTSTDTQY
-,TRBD1,TRBV7-8,ASSPRHRGDGNTIY
-,-,TRBV2,ASRGDTLDIQY
-,TRBD2,TRBV14,ASSQGLAGVHNEQF
-,-,TRBV7-2,ASSLEPGGEQY
-,-,TRBV28,ASSLPRENQETQY
once,TRBD1,TRBV25-1,ASSSQGVNEQY
-,TRBD1,TRBV5-1,ASSQGQGKNTIY
-,TRBD1,TRBV19,ASGQGVGSYEQY
-,TRBD2,TRBV6-1,ASSGSGGSSSTDTQY
few,TRBD1,TRBV4-1,ASSPRTGMNTEAF
-,TRBD1,TRBV10-3,AIGRQGDEKLF
-,TRBD1,TRBV30,AWSSTGLGYT
-,-,TRBV28,ASSLSGVGYGYT
-,-,TRBV10-2,ASSDPNTEAF
-,TRBD2,TRBV5-4,ASSLDGLAFSYNEQF
-,TRBD2,TRBV5-1,ASSPGLAGGIFYNEQF
-,-,TRBV6-5,ASNTWDKTYEQY
-,TRBD1,TRBV25-1,ASSESAGGNSPLH
-,-,TRBV7-9,ASSLGWIGRDNTEAF
-,-,TRBV27,ASYGGGNTEAF
-,-,TRBV7-9,ASSSTGYGYT
-,TRBD2,TRBV11-3,ASSLDQGGTANEQF
once,TRBD2,TRBV27,ASRRGREGLSEQY
once,TRBD2,TRBV5-1,ASSLGTSGTYEQY
-,-,TRBV2,ASSRADSNQPQH
-,-,TRBV14,ASSPHSGDGNTIY
-,TRBD1,TRBV9,ASSAGQGDGYT
-,TRBD1,TRBV20-1,SVTGGTEAF
-,TRBD1,TRBV14,ASSQAGQGRDGYGYT
once,TRBD2,TRBV5-1,ASSKVISGRSTDTQY
-,TRBD2,TRBV7-2,ASSPTGGFLTSTDTQY
-,TRBD1,TRBV2,ASSEMKPGGVEKLF
-,-,TRBV5-4,ASQPAGQGGKGYT
-,TRBD1,TRBV30,AWSQGVSNYGYT
-,-,TRBV18,ASSPTWTRSTDTQY
-,-,TRBV27,ASSKRGGNEKLF
-,-,TRBV11-3,ASSPRGSDEQY
-,-,TRBV21-1,ASSKPDSSTDTQY
-,TRBD1,TRBV19,ASSHGTEYSNQPQH
-,-,TRBV6-5,ASGERGNNQPQH